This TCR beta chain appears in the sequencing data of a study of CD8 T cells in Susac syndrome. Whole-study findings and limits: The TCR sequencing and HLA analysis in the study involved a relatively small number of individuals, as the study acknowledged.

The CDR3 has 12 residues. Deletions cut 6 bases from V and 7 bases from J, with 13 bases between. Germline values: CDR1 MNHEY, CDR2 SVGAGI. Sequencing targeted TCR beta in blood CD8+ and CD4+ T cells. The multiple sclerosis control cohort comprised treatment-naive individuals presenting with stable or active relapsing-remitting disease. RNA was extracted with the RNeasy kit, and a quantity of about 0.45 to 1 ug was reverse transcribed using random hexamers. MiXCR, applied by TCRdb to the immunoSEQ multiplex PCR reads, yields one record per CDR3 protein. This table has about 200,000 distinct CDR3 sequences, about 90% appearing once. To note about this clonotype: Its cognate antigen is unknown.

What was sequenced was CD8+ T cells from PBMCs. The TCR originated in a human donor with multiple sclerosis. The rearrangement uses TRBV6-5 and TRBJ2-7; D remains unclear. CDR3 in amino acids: CASSPGFGEQYF. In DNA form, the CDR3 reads TGTGCCAGCAGCCCCGGGTTTGGGGAGCAGTACTTC.